The text below deals with one T cell receptor beta chain. No antigen is known for it. This sample stems from a study of T cells in Graves' hyperthyroidism and ophthalmopathy. Study-wide background: Peripheral blood was drawn at first diagnosis, prior to all treatment. Findings and caveats of the study: Blood also carried most thyroid clonotypes expanded above 0.001.

TCR beta CDR3 regions were amplified from RNA transcripts. The HTBI set primed first-round TCR CDR3 RT-PCR. TCRdb ran MiXCR on the multiplex PCR reads and lists one entry per CDR3 protein. Of around 440,000 distinct CDR3 sequences in the sample, around a sixth were seen once. Hyperthyroidism in the patients, aged 18 to 65, was newly diagnosed and under 2 months in duration. The source material was blood. This sequence was found in a woman under 30 with Graves' hyperthyroidism.

CDR3 residues: CASSIGLSRGSYEQYF. The CDR3 nucleotides are TGTGCCAGCAGCATCGGCCTCTCGCGGGGCTCCTACGAGCAGTACTTC. V and J are TRBV7-8 and TRBJ2-7; a possible D gene is TRBD2 (6 bases). With 5 bases removed from V and 0 bases from J, the gap between germline ends came to 17 bases. Germline V gene data show CDR1 as SGHVS and CDR2 as FQNEAQ. The CDR3 has 16 residues.